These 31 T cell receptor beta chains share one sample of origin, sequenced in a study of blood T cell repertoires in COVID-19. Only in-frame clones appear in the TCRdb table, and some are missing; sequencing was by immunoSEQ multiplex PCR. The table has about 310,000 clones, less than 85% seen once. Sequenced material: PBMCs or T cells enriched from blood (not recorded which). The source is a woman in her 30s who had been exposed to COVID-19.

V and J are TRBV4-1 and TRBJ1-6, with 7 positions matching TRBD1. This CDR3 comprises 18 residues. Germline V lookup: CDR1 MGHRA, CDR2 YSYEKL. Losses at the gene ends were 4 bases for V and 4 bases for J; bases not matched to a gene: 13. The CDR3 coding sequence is TGCGCCAGCAGCCTCGGACAGGAGCGAAATATTTATAATTCACCCCTCCACTTT. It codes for CASSLGQERNIYNSPLHF.

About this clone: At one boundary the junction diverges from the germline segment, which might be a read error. The CDR3 coding sequence is TGCTCGTCCAGCGGATACACAGATACGCAGTATTTT. Translated: CSSSGYTDTQYF. V usage is TRBV28 and J usage is TRBJ2-3, with D perhaps matching TRBD2 (5 bases). CDR1 is MDHEN and CDR2 is SYDVKM in the germline V gene. The CDR3 has 12 amino acids.

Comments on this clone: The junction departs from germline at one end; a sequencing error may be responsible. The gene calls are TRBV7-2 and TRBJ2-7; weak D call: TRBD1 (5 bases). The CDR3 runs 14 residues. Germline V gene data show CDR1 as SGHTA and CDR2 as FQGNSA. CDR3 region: CASSLGQGGFSFNF. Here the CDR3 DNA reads TGTGCCAGCAGCCTTGGGCAGGGCGGTTTCTCGTTTAACTTC.

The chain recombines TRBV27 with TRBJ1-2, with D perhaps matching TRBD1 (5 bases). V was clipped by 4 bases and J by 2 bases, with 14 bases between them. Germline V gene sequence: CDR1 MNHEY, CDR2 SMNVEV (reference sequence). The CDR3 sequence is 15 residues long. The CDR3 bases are TGTGCCAGCAGTTCAGGGACGGGGGGGAACTATGGCTACACCTTC. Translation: CASSSGTGGNYGYTF.

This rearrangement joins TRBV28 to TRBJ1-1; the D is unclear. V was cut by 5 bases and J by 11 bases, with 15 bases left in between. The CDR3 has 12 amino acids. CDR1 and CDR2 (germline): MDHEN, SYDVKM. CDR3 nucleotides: TGTGCCAGCAGTCCACCTCTCACTAAGGCTTTCTTT. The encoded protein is CASSPPLTKAFF.

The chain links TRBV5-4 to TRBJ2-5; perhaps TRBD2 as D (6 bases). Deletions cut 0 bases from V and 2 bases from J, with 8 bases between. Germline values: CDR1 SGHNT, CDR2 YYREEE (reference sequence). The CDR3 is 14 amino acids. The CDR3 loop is CASSLAAGQETQYF. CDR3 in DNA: TGTGCCAGCAGCTTGGCCGCGGGACAAGAGACCCAGTACTTC.

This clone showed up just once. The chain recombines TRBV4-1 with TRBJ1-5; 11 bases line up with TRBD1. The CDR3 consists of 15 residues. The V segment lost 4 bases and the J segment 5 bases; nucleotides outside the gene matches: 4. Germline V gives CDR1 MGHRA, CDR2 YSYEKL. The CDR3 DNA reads TGCGCCAGCAGCCCGGGGACAGGGGGGGATCAGCCCCAGCATTTT. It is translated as CASSPGTGGDQPQHF.

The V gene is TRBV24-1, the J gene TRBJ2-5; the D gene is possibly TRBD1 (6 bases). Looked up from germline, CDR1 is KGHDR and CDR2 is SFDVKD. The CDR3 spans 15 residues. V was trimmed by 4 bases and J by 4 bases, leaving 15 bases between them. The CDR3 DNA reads TGTGCCACCAGTGAGCCAACCACAGGGTTAGAGACCCAGTACTTC. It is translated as CATSEPTTGLETQYF.

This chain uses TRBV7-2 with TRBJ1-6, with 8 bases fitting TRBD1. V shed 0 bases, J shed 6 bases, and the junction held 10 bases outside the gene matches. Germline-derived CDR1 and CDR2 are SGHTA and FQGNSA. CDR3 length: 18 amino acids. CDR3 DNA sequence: TGTGCCAGCAGCTTAGCGGGGGCAGGGGGCGCGATTAATTCACCCCTCCACTTT. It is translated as CASSLAGAGGAINSPLHF.

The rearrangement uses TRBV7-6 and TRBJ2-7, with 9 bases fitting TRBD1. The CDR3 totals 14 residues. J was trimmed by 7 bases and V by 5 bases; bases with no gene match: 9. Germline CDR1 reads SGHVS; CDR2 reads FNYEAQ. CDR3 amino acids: CASSLAGTGNEQYF. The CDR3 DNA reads TGTGCCAGCAGCCTGGCCGGGACAGGGAATGAGCAGTACTTC.

The CDR3: CASSSGRDISNTQYF. DNA for the CDR3: TGTGCCAGCAGCTCGGGACGGGACATTAGTAATACGCAGTATTTT. The chain links TRBV7-9 to TRBJ2-3; D is possibly TRBD1 (6 bases). The CDR3 sequence is 15 residues long. Germline lookup yields CDR1 SEHNR and CDR2 FQNEAQ (reference sequence). V lost 4 bases to trimming and J lost 7 bases, with 18 bases between them.

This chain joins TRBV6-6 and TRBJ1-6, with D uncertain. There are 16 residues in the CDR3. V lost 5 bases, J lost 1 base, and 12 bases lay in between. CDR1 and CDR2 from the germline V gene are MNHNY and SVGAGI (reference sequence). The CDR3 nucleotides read TGTGCCAGCAGTCGGACTCGGTGGTCCTATAATTCACCCCTCCACTTT. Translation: CASSRTRWSYNSPLHF.

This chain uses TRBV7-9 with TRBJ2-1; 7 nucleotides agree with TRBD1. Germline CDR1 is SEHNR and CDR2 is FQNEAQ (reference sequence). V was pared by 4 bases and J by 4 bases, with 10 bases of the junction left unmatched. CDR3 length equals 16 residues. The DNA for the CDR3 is TGTGCCAGCAGCTCGGGAATGGGCAGGGGGTACAATGAGCAGTTCTTC. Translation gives CASSSGMGRGYNEQFF. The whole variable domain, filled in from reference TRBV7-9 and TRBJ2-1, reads DTGVSQNPRHKITKRGQNVTFRCDPISEHNRLYWYRQTLGQGPEFLTYFQNEAQLEKSRLLSDRFSAERPKGSFSTLEIQRTEQGDSAMYLCASSSGMGRGYNEQFFGPGTRLTVL.

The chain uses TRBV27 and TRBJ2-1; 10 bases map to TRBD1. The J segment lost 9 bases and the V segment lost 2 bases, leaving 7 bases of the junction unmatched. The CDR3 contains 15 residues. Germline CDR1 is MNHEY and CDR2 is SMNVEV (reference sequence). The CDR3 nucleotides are TGTGCCAGCAGTTTAGGACAGGGGGGGGCTCGTGAGCAGTTCTTC. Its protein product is CASSLGQGGAREQFF.

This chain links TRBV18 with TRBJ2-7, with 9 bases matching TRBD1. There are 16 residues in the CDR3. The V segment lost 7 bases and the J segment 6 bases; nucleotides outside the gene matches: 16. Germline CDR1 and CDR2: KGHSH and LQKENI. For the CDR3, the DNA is TGTGCCAGCTTCACCAGCATACAGGGACAGGGTTCCGAGCAGTACTTC. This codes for CASFTSIQGQGSEQYF.

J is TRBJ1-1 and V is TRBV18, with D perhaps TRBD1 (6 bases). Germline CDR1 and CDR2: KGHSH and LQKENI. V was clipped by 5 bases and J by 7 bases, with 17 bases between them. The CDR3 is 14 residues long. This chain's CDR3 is CASSSSGGGGEAFF. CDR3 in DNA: TGTGCCAGCTCATCATCAGGAGGGGGGGGTGAAGCTTTCTTT.

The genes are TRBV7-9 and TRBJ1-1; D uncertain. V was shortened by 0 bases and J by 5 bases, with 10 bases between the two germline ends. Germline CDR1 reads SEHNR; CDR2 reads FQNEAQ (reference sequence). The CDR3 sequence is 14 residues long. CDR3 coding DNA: TGTGCCAGCAGCTTAGCCGGGGTGGAAACTGAAGCTTTCTTT. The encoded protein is CASSLAGVETEAFF.

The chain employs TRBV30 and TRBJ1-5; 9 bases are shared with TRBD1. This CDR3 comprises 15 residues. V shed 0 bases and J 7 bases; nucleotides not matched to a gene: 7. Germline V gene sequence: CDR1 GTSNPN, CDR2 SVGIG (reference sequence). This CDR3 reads CAWSVGTGLGQPQHF. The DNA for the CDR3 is TGTGCCTGGAGTGTCGGGACAGGGTTAGGCCAGCCCCAGCATTTT. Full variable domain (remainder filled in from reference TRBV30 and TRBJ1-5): SQTIHQWPATLVQPVGSPLSLECTVEGTSNPNLYWYRQAAGRGLQLLFYSVGIGQISSEVPQNLSASRPQDRQFILSSKKLLLSDSGFYLCAWSVGTGLGQPQHFGDGTRLSIL.

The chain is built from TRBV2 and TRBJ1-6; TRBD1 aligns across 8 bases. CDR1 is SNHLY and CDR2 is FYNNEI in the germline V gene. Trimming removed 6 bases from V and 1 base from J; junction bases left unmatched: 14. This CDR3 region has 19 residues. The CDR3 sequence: CASRGVETGVGSYNSPLHF. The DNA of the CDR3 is TGTGCCAGCAGGGGCGTGGAGACAGGGGTTGGATCCTATAATTCACCCCTCCACTTT.

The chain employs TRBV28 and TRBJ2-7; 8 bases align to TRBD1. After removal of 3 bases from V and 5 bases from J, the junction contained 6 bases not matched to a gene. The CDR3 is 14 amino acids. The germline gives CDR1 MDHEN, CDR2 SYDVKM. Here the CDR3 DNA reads TGTGCCAGCAGTTTGACGGACAGGGTAAACGAGCAGTACTTC. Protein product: CASSLTDRVNEQYF. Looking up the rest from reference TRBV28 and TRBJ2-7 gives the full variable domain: DVKVTQSSRYLVKRTGEKVFLECVQDMDHENMFWYRQDPGLGLRLIYFSYDVKMKEKGDIPEGYSVSREKKERFSLILESASTNQTSMYLCASSLTDRVNEQYFGPGTRLTVT.

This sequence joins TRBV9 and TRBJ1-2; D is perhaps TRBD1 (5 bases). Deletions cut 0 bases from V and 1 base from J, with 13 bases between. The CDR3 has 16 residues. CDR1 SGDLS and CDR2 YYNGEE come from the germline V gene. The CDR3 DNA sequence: TGTGCCAGCAGCGTAGACTACACAGGTTATAACTATGGCTACACCTTC. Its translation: CASSVDYTGYNYGYTF.

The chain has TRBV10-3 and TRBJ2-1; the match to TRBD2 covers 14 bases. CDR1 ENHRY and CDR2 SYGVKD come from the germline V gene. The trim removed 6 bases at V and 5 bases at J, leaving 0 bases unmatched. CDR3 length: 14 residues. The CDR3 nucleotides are TGTGCCATCAGGACTAGCGGGAGGGACAATGAGCAGTTCTTC. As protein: CAIRTSGRDNEQFF.

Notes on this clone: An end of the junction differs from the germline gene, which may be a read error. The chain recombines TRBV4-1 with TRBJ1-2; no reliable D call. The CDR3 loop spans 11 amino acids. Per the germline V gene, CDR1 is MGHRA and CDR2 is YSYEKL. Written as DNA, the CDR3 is TGCGCCAGCAGCCGGGCCAGCGGAGTCAGATTC. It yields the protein CASSRASGVRF.

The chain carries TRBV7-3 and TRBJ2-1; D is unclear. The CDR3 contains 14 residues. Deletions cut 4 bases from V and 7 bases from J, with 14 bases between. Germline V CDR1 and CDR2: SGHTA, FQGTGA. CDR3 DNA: TGTGCCAGCAGCTCTACGGGTCTCCTTAATGAGCAGTTCTTC. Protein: CASSSTGLLNEQFF.

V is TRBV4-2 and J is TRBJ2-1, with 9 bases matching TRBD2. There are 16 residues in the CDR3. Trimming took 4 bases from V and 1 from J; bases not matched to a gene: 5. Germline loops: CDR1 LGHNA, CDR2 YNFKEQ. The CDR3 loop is CASSLGAGGSYNEQFF. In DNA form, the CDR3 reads TGTGCCAGCAGCCTCGGAGCGGGAGGTTCCTACAATGAGCAGTTCTTC.

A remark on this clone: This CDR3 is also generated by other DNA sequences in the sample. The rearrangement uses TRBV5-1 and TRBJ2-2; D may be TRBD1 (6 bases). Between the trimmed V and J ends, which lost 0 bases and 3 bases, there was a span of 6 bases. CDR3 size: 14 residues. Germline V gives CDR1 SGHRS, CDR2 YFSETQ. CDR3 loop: CASSLEGDTGELFF. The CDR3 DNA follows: TGCGCCAGCAGCTTGGAGGGGGACACCGGGGAGCTGTTTTTT. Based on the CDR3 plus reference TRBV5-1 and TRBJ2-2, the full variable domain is KAGVTQTPRYLIKTRGQQVTLSCSPISGHRSVSWYQQTPGQGLQFLFEYFSETQRNKGNFPGRFSGRQFSNSRSEMNVSTLELGDSALYLCASSLEGDTGELFFGEGSRLTVL.

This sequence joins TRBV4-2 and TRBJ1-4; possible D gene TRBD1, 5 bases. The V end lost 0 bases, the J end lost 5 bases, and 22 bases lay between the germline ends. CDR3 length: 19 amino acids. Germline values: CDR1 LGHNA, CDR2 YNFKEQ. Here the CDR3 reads CASSQDYPTRVGGNEKLFF. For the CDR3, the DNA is TGTGCCAGCAGCCAAGATTACCCTACGAGGGTCGGGGGGAATGAAAAACTGTTTTTT.

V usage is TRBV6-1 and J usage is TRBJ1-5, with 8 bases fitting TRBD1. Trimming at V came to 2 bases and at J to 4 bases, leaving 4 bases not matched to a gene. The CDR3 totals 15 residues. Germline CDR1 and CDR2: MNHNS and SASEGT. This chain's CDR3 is CASSEQGAGNQPQHF. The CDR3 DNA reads TGTGCCAGCAGTGAACAGGGGGCTGGGAATCAGCCCCAGCATTTT.

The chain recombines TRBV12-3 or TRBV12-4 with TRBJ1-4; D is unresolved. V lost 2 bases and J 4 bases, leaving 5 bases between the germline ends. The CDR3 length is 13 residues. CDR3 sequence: CASSLRLNEKLFF. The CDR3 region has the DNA TGTGCCAGCAGTTTAAGACTTAATGAAAAACTGTTTTTT.

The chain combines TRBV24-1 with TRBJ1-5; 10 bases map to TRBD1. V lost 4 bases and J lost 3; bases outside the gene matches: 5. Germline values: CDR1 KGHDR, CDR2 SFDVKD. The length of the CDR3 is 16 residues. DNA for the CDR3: TGTGCCACCAGTGACTCGGGACAGGGGTTCAATCAGCCCCAGCATTTT. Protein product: CATSDSGQGFNQPQHF.

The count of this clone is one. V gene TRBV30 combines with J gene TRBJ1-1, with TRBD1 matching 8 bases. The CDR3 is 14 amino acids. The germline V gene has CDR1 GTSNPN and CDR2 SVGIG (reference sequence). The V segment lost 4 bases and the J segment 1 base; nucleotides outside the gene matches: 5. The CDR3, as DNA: TGTGCCTGGAATCAGGGGGCGCGGAACACTGAAGCTTTCTTT. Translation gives CAWNQGARNTEAFF.